These T cell receptor beta chains were read from a single sample in a study of cytomegalovirus exposure and HLA in healthy donors. Data came from immunoSEQ multiplex PCR; TCRdb stores just in-frame clones and leaves some out. The data show tens of thousands of clones, approximately 82% seen once. Source material: PBMCs. The receptor source for this set is a young woman in good health and CMV-seronegative. CDR3s include the opening cysteine and the closing phenylalanine or tryptophan. D genes are given only for firm matches.

j_gene: TRBJ2-7
v_gene: TRBV7-9
d_gene: TRBD2
CDR3aa: CASSFSGLPDYEQHF
CDR3nt: TGTGCCAGCAGCTTTTCGGGACTACCCGACTACGAGCAGCACTTC

j_gene: TRBJ1-5
v_gene: TRBV2
d_gene: .
CDR3aa: CASSEMGGRSNQPQHF
CDR3nt: TGTGCCAGCAGTGAAATGGGGGGTAGGAGCAATCAGCCCCAGCATTTT

j_gene: TRBJ2-5
v_gene: TRBV7-2
d_gene: .
CDR3aa: CASTLGGQYQETQYF
CDR3nt: TGTGCCAGCACCCTGGGTGGGCAATACCAAGAGACCCAGTACTTC

j_gene: TRBJ1-5
v_gene: TRBV6-6
d_gene: .
CDR3aa: CASRDGNRPQHF
CDR3nt: TGTGCCAGCAGGGACGGGAATAGGCCCCAGCATTTT

j_gene: TRBJ1-1
v_gene: TRBV27
d_gene: .
CDR3aa: CASRGGGIQAFF
CDR3nt: TGTGCCTCCCGAGGGGGGGGCATTCAAGCTTTCTTT

j_gene: TRBJ2-1
v_gene: TRBV6-1
d_gene: TRBD2
CDR3aa: CASSELVAGGFSSYNEQFF
CDR3nt: TGTGCCAGCAGTGAATTGGTTGCGGGGGGGTTCAGCTCCTACAATGAGCAGTTCTTC

j_gene: TRBJ2-4
v_gene: TRBV5-1
d_gene: TRBD2
CDR3aa: CTSSFGTFSGGLAKNIQYF
CDR3nt: TGCACCAGCAGCTTTGGGACATTTAGCGGGGGGCTAGCCAAAAACATTCAGTACTTC

j_gene: TRBJ2-3
v_gene: TRBV9
d_gene: TRBD2
CDR3aa: CASSPTSGGVDTQYF
CDR3nt: TGTGCCAGCAGCCCTACTAGCGGGGGCGTAGATACGCAGTATTTT

j_gene: TRBJ2-1
v_gene: TRBV7-9
d_gene: .
CDR3aa: CSSSSRGNEQFF
CDR3nt: TGTTCCAGCAGCTCCAGGGGCAATGAGCAGTTCTTC

j_gene: TRBJ2-5
v_gene: TRBV6-1
d_gene: TRBD1
CDR3aa: CASRPGGEETQYF
CDR3nt: TGTGCCAGCAGGCCAGGGGGCGAAGAGACCCAGTACTTC

j_gene: TRBJ2-7
v_gene: TRBV27
d_gene: .
CDR3aa: CASSLSIPAGGSGEQYF
CDR3nt: TGTGCCAGCAGTTTATCGATACCTGCAGGGGGGTCGGGCGAGCAGTACTTC

j_gene: TRBJ2-7
v_gene: TRBV28
d_gene: TRBD2
CDR3aa: CASSLLAGVLEQYF
CDR3nt: TGTGCCAGCAGTCTCCTAGCGGGAGTCCTCGAGCAGTACTTC

j_gene: TRBJ1-5
v_gene: TRBV5-1
d_gene: .
CDR3aa: CASSPVAGHNQPQHF
CDR3nt: TGCGCCAGCAGCCCGGTAGCGGGCCATAATCAGCCCCAGCATTTT

j_gene: TRBJ2-3
v_gene: TRBV4-3
d_gene: .
CDR3aa: CASSQELSTDTQYF
CDR3nt: TGCGCCAGCAGCCAGGAGCTTAGCACAGATACGCAGTATTTT

j_gene: TRBJ2-1
v_gene: TRBV5-1
d_gene: TRBD2
CDR3aa: CASSLAGGGTYNEQFF
CDR3nt: TGCGCCAGCAGCTTGGCCGGGGGGGGGACCTACAATGAGCAGTTCTTC

j_gene: TRBJ2-1
v_gene: TRBV15
d_gene: .
CDR3aa: CATKAGNEQFF
CDR3nt: TGTGCCACCAAGGCGGGGAATGAGCAGTTCTTC